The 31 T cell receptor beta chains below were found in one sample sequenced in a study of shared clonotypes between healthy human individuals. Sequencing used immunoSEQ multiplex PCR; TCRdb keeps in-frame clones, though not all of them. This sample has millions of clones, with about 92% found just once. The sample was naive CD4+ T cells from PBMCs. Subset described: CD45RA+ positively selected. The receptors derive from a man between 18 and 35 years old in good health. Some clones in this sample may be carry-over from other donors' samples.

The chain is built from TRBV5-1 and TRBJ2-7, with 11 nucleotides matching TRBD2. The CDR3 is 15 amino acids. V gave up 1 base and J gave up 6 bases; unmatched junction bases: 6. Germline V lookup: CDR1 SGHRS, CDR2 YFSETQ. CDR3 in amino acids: CASSLLLAGGSEQYF. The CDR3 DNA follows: TGCGCCAGCAGCTTGCTCCTAGCGGGGGGATCCGAGCAGTACTTC.

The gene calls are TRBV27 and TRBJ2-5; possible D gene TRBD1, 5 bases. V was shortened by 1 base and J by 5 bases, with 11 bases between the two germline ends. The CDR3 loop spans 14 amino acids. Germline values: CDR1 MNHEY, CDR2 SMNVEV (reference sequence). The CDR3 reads CASSLYGAGETQYF. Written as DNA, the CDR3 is TGTGCCAGCAGTTTATATGGGGCCGGGGAGACCCAGTACTTC.

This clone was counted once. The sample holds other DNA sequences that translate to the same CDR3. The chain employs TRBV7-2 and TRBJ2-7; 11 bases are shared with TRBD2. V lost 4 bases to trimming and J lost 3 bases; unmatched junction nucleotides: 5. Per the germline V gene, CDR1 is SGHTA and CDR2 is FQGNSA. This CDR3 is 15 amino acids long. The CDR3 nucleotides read TGTGCCAGCAGCTCTTCCGGGACTAGCGGCTACGAGCAGTACTTC. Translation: CASSSSGTSGYEQYF. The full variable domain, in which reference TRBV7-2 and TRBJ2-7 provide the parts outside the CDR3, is GAGVSQSPSNKVTEKGKDVELRCDPISGHTALYWYRQSLGQGLEFLIYFQGNSAPDKSGLPSDRFSAERTGGSVSTLTIQRTQQEDSAVYLCASSSSGTSGYEQYFGPGTRLTVT.

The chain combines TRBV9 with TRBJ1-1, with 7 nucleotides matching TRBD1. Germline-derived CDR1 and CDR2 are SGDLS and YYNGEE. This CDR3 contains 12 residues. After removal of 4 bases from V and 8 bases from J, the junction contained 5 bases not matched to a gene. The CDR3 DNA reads TGTGCCAGCAGCATCCAGGACAGGGAAGCTTTCTTT. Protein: CASSIQDREAFF.

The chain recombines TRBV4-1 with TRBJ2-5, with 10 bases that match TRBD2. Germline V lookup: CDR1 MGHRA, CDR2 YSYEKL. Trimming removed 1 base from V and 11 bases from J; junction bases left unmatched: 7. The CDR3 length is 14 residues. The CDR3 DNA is TGCGCCAGCAGCCAAGTATCTAGCGGGAGAATTCAGTACTTC. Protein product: CASSQVSSGRIQYF.

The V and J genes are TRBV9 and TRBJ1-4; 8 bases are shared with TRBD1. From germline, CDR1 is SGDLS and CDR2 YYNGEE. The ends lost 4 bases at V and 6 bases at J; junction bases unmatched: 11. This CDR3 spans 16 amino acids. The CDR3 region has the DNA TGTGCCAGCAGCTCCAACCAGGGGGCTGTCGATGAAAAACTGTTTTTT. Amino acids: CASSSNQGAVDEKLFF.

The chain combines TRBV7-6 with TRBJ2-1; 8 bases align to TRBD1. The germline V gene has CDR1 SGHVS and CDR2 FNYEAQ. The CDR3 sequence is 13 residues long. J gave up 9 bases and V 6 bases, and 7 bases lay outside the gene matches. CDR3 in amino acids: CASRWDRHGEQFF. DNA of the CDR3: TGTGCCAGCAGGTGGGACAGGCATGGTGAGCAGTTCTTC.

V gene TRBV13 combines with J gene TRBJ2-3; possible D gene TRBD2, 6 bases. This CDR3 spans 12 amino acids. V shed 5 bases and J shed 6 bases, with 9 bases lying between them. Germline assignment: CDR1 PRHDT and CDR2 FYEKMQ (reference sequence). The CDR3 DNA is TGTGCCAGCAGCCCTCTAGCGGATACGCAGTATTTT. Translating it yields CASSPLADTQYF.

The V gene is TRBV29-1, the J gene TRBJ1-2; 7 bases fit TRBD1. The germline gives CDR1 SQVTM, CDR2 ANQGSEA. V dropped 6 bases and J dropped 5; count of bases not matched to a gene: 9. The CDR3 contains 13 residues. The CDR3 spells CSVWTSGGYGYTF. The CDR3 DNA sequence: TGCAGCGTCTGGACCTCAGGGGGGTATGGCTACACCTTC. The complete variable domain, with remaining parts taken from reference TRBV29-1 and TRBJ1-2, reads SAVISQKPSRDICQRGTSLTIQCQVDSQVTMMFWYRQQPGQSLTLIATANQGSEATYESGFVIDKFPISRPNLTFSTLTVSNMSPEDSSIYLCSVWTSGGYGYTFGSGTRLTVV.

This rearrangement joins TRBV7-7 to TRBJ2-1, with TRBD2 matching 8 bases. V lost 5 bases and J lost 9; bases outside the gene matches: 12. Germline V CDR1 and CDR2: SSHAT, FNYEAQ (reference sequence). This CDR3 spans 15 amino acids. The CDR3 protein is CASSVTSGGGGEQFF. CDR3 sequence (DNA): TGTGCCAGCAGCGTTACTAGCGGCGGAGGAGGTGAGCAGTTCTTC.

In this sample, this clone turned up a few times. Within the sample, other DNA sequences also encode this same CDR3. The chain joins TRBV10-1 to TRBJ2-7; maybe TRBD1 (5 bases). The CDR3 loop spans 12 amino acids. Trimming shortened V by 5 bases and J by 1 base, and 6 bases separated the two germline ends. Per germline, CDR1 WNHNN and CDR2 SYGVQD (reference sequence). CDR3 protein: CASSSGSYEQYF. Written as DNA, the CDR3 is TGCGCCAGCAGTTCAGGGTCCTACGAGCAGTACTTC.

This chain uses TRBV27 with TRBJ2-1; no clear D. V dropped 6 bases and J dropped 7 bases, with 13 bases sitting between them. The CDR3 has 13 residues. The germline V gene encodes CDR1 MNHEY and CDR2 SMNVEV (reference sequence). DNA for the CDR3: TGTGCCAGCAGACCCCTTGACTGGAATGAGCAGTTCTTC. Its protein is CASRPLDWNEQFF.

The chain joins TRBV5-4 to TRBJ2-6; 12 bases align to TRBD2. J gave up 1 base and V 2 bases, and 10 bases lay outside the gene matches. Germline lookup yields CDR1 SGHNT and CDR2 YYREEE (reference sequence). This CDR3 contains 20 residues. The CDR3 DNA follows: TGTGCCAGCAGCTTTAAAATAACTAGCGGGAGGTGGTCTGGGGCCAACGTCCTGACTTTC. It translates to CASSFKITSGRWSGANVLTF.

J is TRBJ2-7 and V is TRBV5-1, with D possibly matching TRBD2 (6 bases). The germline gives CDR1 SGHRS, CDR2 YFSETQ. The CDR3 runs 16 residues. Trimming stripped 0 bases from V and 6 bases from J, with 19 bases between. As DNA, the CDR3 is TGCGCCAGCAGCTTGGCCGGTAGCGGTGATTCTCGCGAGCAGTACTTC. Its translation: CASSLAGSGDSREQYF. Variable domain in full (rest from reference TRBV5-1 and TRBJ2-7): KAGVTQTPRYLIKTRGQQVTLSCSPISGHRSVSWYQQTPGQGLQFLFEYFSETQRNKGNFPGRFSGRQFSNSRSEMNVSTLELGDSALYLCASSLAGSGDSREQYFGPGTRLTVT.

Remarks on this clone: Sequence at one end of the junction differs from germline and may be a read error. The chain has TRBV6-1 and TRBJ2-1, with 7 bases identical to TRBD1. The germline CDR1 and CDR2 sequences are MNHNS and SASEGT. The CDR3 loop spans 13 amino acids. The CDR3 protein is CACRGAGGEEQFF. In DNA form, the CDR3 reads TGTGCCTGCAGAGGGGCAGGGGGTGAGGAGCAGTTCTTC.

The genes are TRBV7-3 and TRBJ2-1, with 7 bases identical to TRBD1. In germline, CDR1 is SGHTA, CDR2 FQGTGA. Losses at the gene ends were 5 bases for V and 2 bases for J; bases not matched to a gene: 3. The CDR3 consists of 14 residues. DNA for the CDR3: TGTGCCAGCAGCGCAGGGGGAACCTACAATGAGCAGTTCTTC. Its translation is CASSAGGTYNEQFF.

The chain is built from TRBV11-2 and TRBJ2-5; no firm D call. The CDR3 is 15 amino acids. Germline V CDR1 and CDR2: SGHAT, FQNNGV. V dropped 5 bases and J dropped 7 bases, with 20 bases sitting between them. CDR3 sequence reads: CASSPQYPTNGTQYF. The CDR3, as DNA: TGTGCCAGCAGCCCCCAGTACCCAACCAACGGGACCCAGTACTTC.

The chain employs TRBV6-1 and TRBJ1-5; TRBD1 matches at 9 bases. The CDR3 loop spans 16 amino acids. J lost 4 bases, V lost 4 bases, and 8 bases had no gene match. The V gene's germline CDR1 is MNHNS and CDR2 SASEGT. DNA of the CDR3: TGTGCCAGCAGTGCAGAACCGGGGACAGGGAATCAGCCCCAGCATTTT. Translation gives CASSAEPGTGNQPQHF.

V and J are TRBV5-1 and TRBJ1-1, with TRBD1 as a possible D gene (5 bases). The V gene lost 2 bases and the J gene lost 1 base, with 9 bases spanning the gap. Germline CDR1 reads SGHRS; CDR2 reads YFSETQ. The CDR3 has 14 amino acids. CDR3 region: CASSFRQTNTEAFF. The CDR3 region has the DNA TGCGCCAGCAGCTTTAGACAGACGAACACTGAAGCTTTCTTT.

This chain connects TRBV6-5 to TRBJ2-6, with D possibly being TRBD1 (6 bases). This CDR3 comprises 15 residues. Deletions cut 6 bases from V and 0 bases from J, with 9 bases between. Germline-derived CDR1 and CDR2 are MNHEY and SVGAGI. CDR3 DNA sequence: TGTGCCAGCAGGGACAGCTCCTCTGGGGCCAACGTCCTGACTTTC. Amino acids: CASRDSSSGANVLTF.

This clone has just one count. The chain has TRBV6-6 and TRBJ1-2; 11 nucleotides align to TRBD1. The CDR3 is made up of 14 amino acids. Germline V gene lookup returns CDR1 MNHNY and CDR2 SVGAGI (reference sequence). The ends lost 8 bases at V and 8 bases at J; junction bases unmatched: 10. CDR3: CASRPGQGESGYTF. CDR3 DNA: TGTGCCAGCCGCCCGGGACAGGGGGAATCAGGCTACACCTTC.

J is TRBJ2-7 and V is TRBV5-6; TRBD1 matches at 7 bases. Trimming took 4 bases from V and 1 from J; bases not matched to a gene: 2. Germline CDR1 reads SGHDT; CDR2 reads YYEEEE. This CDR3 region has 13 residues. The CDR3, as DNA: TGTGCCAGCAGCAGGGGACAGTCCTACGAGCAGTACTTC. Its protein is CASSRGQSYEQYF. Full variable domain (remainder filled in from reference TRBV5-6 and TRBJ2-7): DAGVTQSPTHLIKTRGQQVTLRCSPKSGHDTVSWYQQALGQGPQFIFQYYEEEERQRGNFPDRFSGHQFPNYSSELNVNALLLGDSALYLCASSRGQSYEQYFGPGTRLTVT.

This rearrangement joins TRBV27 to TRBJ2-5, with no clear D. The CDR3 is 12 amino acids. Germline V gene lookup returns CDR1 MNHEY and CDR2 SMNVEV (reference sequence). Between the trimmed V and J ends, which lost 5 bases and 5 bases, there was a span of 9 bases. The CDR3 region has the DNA TGTGCCAGCAGTCGCCCCCGGGAGACCCAGTACTTC. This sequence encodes CASSRPRETQYF.

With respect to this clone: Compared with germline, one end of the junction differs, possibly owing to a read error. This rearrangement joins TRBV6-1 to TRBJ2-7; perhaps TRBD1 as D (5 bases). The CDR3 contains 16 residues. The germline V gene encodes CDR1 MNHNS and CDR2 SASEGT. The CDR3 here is CASSATNAGRRQGLGF. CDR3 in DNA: TGTGCCAGCAGTGCCACCAATGCCGGGCGACGGCAGGGATTGGGCTTC.

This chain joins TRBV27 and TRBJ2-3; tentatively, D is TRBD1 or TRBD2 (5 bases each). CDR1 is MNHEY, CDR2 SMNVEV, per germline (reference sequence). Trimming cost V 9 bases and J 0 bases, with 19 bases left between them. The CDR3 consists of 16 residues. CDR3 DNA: TGTGCCAGAGGAACGACCGGGACGCCCAGCACAGATACGCAGTATTTT. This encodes CARGTTGTPSTDTQYF.

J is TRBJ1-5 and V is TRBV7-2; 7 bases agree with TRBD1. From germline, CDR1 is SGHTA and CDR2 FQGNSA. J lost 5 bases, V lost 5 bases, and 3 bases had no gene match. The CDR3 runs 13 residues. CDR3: CASSTDRDQPQHF. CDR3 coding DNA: TGTGCCAGCAGCACAGACAGGGATCAGCCCCAGCATTTT.

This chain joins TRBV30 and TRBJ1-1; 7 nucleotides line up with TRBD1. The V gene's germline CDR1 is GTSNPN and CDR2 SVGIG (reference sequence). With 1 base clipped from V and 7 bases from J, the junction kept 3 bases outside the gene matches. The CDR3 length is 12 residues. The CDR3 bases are TGTGCCTGGAGTGCCAGGGGGGGTGAAGCTTTCTTT. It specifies CAWSARGGEAFF.

CDR3 bases: TGCGCCAGAGGCGAACCCCCGAACACCGGGGAGCTGTTTTTT. It specifies CARGEPPNTGELFF. The chain is built from TRBV10-1 and TRBJ2-2; D is unclear. Trimming cost V 9 bases and J 0 bases, with 11 bases left between them. The CDR3 has 14 amino acids. The germline CDR1 and CDR2 sequences are WNHNN and SYGVQD (reference sequence).

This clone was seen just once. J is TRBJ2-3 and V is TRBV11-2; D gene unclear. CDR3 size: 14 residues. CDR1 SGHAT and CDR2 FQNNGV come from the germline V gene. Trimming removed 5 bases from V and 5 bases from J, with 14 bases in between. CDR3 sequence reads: CASSRSQSQDTQYF. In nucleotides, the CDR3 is TGTGCCAGCAGCCGCTCACAATCACAAGATACGCAGTATTTT.

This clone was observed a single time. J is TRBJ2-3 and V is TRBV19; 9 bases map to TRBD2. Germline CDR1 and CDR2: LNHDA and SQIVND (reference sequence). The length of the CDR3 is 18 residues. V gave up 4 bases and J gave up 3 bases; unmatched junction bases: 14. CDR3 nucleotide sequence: TGTGCCAGTAGTAAAGGAAATAGCTTGGCGGGAGGGACAGATACGCAGTATTTT. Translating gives CASSKGNSLAGGTDTQYF.

In DNA, the CDR3 is TGTGCCAGTAGTATAGGGCAGGGCACCGCTGGCTACACCTTC. Translating it yields CASSIGQGTAGYTF. This chain connects TRBV19 to TRBJ1-2; D may be TRBD1 (5 bases). Per the germline V gene, CDR1 is LNHDA and CDR2 is SQIVND (reference sequence). The CDR3 spans 14 residues. Between the trimmed V and J ends, which lost 1 base and 7 bases, there was a span of 13 bases.